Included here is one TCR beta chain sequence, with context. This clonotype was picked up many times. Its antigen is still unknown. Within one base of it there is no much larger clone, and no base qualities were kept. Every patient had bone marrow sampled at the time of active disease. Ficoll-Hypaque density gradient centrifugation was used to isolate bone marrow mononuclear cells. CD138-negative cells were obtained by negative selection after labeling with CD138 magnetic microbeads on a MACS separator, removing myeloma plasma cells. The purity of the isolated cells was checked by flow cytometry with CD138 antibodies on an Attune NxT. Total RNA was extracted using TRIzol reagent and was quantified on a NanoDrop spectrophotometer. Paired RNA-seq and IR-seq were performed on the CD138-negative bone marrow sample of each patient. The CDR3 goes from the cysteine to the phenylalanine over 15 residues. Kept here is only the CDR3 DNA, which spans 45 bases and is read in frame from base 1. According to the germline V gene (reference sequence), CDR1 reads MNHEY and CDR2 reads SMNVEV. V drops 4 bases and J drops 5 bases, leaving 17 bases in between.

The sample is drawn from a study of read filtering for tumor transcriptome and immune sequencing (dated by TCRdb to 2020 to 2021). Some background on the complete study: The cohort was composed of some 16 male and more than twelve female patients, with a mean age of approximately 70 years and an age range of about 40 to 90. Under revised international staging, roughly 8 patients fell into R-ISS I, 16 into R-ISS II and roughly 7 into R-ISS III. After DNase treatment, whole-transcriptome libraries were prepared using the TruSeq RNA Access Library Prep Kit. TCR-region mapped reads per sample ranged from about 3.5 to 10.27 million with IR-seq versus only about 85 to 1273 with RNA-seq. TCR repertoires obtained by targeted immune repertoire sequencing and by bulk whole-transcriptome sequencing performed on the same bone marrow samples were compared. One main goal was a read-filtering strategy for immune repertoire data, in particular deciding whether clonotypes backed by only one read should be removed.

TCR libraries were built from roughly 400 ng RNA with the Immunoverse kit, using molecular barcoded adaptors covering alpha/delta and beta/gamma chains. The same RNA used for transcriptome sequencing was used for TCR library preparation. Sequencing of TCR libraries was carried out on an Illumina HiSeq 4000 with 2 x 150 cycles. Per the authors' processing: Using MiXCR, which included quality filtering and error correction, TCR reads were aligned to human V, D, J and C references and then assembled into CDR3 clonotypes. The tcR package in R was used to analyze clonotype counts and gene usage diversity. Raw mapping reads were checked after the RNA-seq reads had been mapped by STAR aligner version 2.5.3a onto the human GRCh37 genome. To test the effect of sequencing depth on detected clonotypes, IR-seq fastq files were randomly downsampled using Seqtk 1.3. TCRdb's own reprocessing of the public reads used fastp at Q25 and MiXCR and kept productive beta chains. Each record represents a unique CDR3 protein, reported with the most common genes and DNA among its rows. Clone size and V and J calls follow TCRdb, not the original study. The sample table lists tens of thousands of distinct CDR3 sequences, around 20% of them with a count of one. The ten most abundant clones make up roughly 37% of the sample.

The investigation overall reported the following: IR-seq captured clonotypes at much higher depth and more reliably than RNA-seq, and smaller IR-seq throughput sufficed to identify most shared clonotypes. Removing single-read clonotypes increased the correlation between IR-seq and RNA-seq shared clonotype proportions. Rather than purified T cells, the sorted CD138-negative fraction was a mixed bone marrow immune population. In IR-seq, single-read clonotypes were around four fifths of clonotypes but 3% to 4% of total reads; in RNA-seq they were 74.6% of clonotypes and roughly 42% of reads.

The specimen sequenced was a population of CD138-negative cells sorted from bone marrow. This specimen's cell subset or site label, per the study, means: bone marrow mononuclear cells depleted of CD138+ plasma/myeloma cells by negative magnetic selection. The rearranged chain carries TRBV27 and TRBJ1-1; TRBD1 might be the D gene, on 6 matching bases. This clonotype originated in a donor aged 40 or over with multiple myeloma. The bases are TGTGCCAGCAGTTCCGGGGGCGGGGGCTGGACTGAAGCTTTCTTT. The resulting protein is CASSSGGGGWTEAFF.